This TCR beta chain stems from a study of blood T cells in healthy people across ages. Study observations and caveats: With donor CMV status unknown, expanded clonotype changes were possibly confounded.

Primers used in a second PCR of about 7 to 12 cycles were a sample-barcoded 5' primer and a J-beta primer mix. In TCRdb, the 5' RACE reads were re-called with MiXCR into one record per CDR3 protein. The sample records over 1,500,000 distinct CDR3 sequences, roughly 43% being singletons. This clonotype was found a few times. Antigen: not known. The V end lost 5 bases, the J end lost 2 bases, and 13 bases lay between the germline ends. The CDR3 runs to 14 residues. Germline CDR1 SEHNR, CDR2 FQNEAQ (reference sequence). Sequencing used blood. This sequence was found in a human donor in good health. J is TRBJ2-7 and V is TRBV7-9; a weak D match, TRBD1 (5 bases). The CDR3 DNA reads as TGTGCCAGCAGCAAGGTGGGGCATACCTACGAGCAGTACTTC. Its protein product is CASSKVGHTYEQYF.